This T cell receptor beta chain was captured by sequencing in a study of T cells expressing NK-cell markers. Study context: Beta-chain profiling covered CD3+CD56+NKG2C+, CD3+CD56+NKG2C- and CD3+CD56-NKG2C+ sorted subsets.

Reanalyzing the 5' RACE reads, TCRdb keeps one entry per CDR3 protein, without DNA. The sample spans under 200,000 distinct CDR3 sequences; the ten largest clones claim less than 20%. The CDR3 runs to 15 residues. The germline gives CDR1 SEHNR, CDR2 FQNEAQ (reference sequence). Material for sequencing was blood T cells: a sorted CD56 or NKG2C T cell subset, CD4+ or CD8+ T cells, or bulk PBMC T cells (not recorded which). The chain carries TRBV7-9 and TRBJ2-7; with no DNA, the TCRdb D assignment of TRBD1 cannot be verified. The TCR was taken from a woman aged 18 to 69 in good health. The CDR3 sequence: CASSAYRDPSYEQYF.